These 27 T cell receptor beta chains were all obtained from the same sample, sequenced in a study of chemoradiotherapy in HPV16-positive cancers. Repertoires were generated with immunoSEQ multiplex PCR, while TCRdb's copy carries only in-frame clones and drops some. The sample has approximately 15,000 clones, around four fifths seen once. This specimen was collected from a patient who underwent chemoradiotherapy. The receptors shown here come from a human donor with HPV-associated anogenital cancer.

The chain recombines TRBV6-6 with TRBJ1-6; D ambiguous. CDR3 length: 16 residues. Looked up from germline, CDR1 is MNHNY and CDR2 is SVGAGI (reference sequence). V dropped 4 bases and J dropped 13 bases, with 23 bases sitting between them. The CDR3 spells CASSSPIGPAPFPLHF. In nucleotides, the CDR3 is TGTGCCAGCAGTTCCCCCATTGGCCCCGCTCCCTTCCCCCTCCACTTT.

The chain uses TRBV14 and TRBJ1-2; 12 bases are a match to TRBD1. CDR3 length: 17 residues. Germline CDR1 and CDR2: SGHDN and FVKESK. J was trimmed by 8 bases and V by 0 bases; bases with no gene match: 10. CDR3 region: CASSQEMGTGGAWGYTF. CDR3 DNA sequence: TGTGCCAGCAGCCAAGAAATGGGGACAGGGGGCGCGTGGGGCTACACCTTC.

There are a few counts of this clone. The chain employs TRBV5-4 and TRBJ2-2; TRBD1 matches at 10 bases. This CDR3 region has 16 residues. The V gene end was trimmed by 2 bases and the J gene end by 4 bases; junction bases not matched to a gene: 5. Germline V gene sequence: CDR1 SGHNT, CDR2 YYREEE (reference sequence). The DNA of the CDR3 is TGTGCCAGCAGCTTAAAGGGACAGGGGTCCACCGGGGAGCTGTTTTTT. Translation gives CASSLKGQGSTGELFF.

CDR3 nucleotides: TGTGCCAGCAGCTTGGGACAGGGAGGAAGGTATGGCTACACCTTC. This codes for CASSLGQGGRYGYTF. The chain uses TRBV5-6 and TRBJ1-2; 7 bases are a match to TRBD1. The CDR3 is 15 amino acids. The germline gives CDR1 SGHDT, CDR2 YYEEEE. Unmatched junction bases numbered 7, after V lost 0 bases and J lost 5 bases.

This clone was observed a few times. The chain employs TRBV7-9 and TRBJ2-1; TRBD2 matches 8 bases. The CDR3 is made up of 17 amino acids. Germline-derived CDR1 and CDR2 are SEHNR and FQNEAQ (reference sequence). Trimming removed 5 bases from V and 1 base from J; junction bases left unmatched: 10. The CDR3 spells CASSNRGGDLSYNEQFF. CDR3 sequence (DNA): TGTGCCAGCAGCAATCGGGGGGGGGATTTGTCCTACAATGAGCAGTTCTTC. The whole variable domain, filled in from reference TRBV7-9 and TRBJ2-1, reads DTGVSQNPRHKITKRGQNVTFRCDPISEHNRLYWYRQTLGQGPEFLTYFQNEAQLEKSRLLSDRFSAERPKGSFSTLEIQRTEQGDSAMYLCASSNRGGDLSYNEQFFGPGTRLTVL.

The V and J genes are TRBV7-9 and TRBJ2-5; D perhaps matches TRBD1 (6 bases). Germline V gene sequence: CDR1 SEHNR, CDR2 FQNEAQ (reference sequence). V gave up 4 bases and J gave up 4 bases, with 19 bases separating them. The CDR3 is 16 residues long. In nucleotides, the CDR3 is TGTGCCAGCAGCTGGACACAGGGAAAAAGACGAGAGACCCAGTACTTC. Encoded protein: CASSWTQGKRRETQYF.

The rearrangement joins TRBV19 to TRBJ2-1; 7 bases fit TRBD1. The CDR3 covers 15 residues. Germline trimming cut 9 bases from V and 8 bases from J; bases unmatched to any gene: 16. CDR1 and CDR2 (germline): LNHDA, SQIVND (reference sequence). The CDR3 DNA is TGTGCCAGCACCCGACAGGGACGTCAACGACATGAGCAGTTCTTC. It specifies CASTRQGRQRHEQFF.

In the case of this clone: The junction and the germline gene differ at one end; a read error may be behind it. The chain combines TRBV5-4 with TRBJ2-3; the D gene is possibly TRBD2 (6 bases). The CDR3 extends over 15 amino acids. Germline CDR1 reads SGHNT; CDR2 reads YYREEE (reference sequence). CDR3 loop: CTSSLVGAGGITQYF. The CDR3 DNA follows: TGTACCAGCAGCCTTGTAGGGGCGGGCGGGATTACGCAGTATTTT.

This clone was counted a few times. This chain uses TRBV2 with TRBJ1-3; no firm D call. V was clipped by 6 bases and J by 4 bases, with 13 bases between them. CDR3 length: 14 amino acids. Germline lookup yields CDR1 SNHLY and CDR2 FYNNEI. Here the CDR3 DNA reads TGTGCCAGCAGCTCGAGTAGCCAAGGAAACACCATATATTTT. This gives the protein CASSSSSQGNTIYF.

There are a few counts of this clone. The CDR3 sequence is CASSLRSGTYNEQFF. CDR3 in DNA: TGTGCCAGCAGCTTAAGGTCAGGGACCTACAATGAGCAGTTCTTC. V is TRBV7-2 and J is TRBJ2-1; D might be TRBD1 (5 bases). CDR3 length: 15 residues. CDR1 is SGHTA and CDR2 is FQGNSA in the germline V gene. Trimming pared 2 bases from V and 2 bases from J, leaving 10 bases between.

This clone was detected only a few times. This chain uses TRBV15 with TRBJ1-2, with D perhaps matching TRBD1 (5 bases). The CDR3 runs to 13 residues. V was cut by 5 bases and J by 0 bases, with 7 bases left in between. CDR1 LNHNV and CDR2 YYDKDF come from the germline V gene (reference sequence). CDR3 bases: TGTGCCACCAGCCAGGGAGCTAACTATGGCTACACCTTC. This encodes CATSQGANYGYTF.

The rearrangement links TRBV5-6 to TRBJ2-2; 8 bases align to TRBD2. The CDR3 loop spans 16 amino acids. V lost 1 base and J lost 4; bases outside the gene matches: 6. Germline values: CDR1 SGHDT, CDR2 YYEEEE. For the CDR3, the DNA is TGTGCCAGCAGCTTGTTCGGGGGGGCGAGCACCGGGGAGCTGTTTTTT. Its translation: CASSLFGGASTGELFF.

The J gene is TRBJ2-7, the V gene TRBV4-2; D is tentatively TRBD1 or TRBD2 (5 bases each). Germline values: CDR1 LGHNA, CDR2 YNFKEQ. The CDR3 has 14 amino acids. Trimming took 1 base from V and 2 from J, leaving 9 bases between them. CDR3 in DNA: TGTGCCAGCAGCCAAGGGGGGATCGCCTACGAGCAGTACTTC. It specifies CASSQGGIAYEQYF.

The chain combines TRBV6-1 with TRBJ1-5; D unresolved. The ends were cut back, 8 bases at V and 4 bases at J, with 12 bases in the middle. Germline lookup yields CDR1 MNHNS and CDR2 SASEGT. There are 13 residues in the CDR3. The CDR3 DNA follows: TGTGCCAGCGAAGTTCGAGCTAATCAGCCCCAGCATTTT. It translates to CASEVRANQPQHF.

The chain uses TRBV7-8 and TRBJ2-7; D perhaps matches TRBD1 (6 bases). With 5 bases removed from V and 1 base from J, the gap between germline ends came to 12 bases. The germline CDR1 and CDR2 sequences are SGHVS and FQNEAQ. This CDR3 has 14 amino acids. CDR3 sequence reads: CASSPRTESYEQYF. CDR3 nucleotides: TGTGCCAGCAGCCCGCGGACAGAGTCCTACGAGCAGTACTTC.

This chain uses TRBV5-1 with TRBJ1-1; 8 bases are shared with TRBD1. With V trimmed by 2 bases and J by 2 bases, 2 bases remained unmatched. The CDR3 has 14 residues. Per the germline V gene, CDR1 is SGHRS and CDR2 is YFSETQ. CDR3 residues: CASSFRGPNTEAFF. CDR3 nucleotide sequence: TGCGCCAGCAGCTTCAGGGGGCCAAACACTGAAGCTTTCTTT.

The CDR3 is CASLDVGYTF. The CDR3 nucleotides are TGTGCCTCCCTAGACGTAGGCTACACCTTC. The chain links TRBV30 to TRBJ1-2; D is uncertain. V was pared by 7 bases and J by 8 bases, with 11 bases between. The CDR3 runs to 10 residues. The germline V gene encodes CDR1 GTSNPN and CDR2 SVGIG (reference sequence).

This clone has only one observation. This rearrangement joins TRBV7-2 to TRBJ2-3, with 10 bases identical to TRBD2. Germline values: CDR1 SGHTA, CDR2 FQGNSA. CDR3 size: 16 residues. J was trimmed by 1 base and V by 4 bases; bases with no gene match: 5. The CDR3, as DNA: TGTGCCAGCAGCTCGGCCGGGACTAGCGGCACAGATACGCAGTATTTT. This codes for CASSSAGTSGTDTQYF.

The chain is built from TRBV7-9 and TRBJ2-7, with a possible D match to TRBD1 (7 bases). Trimming pared 6 bases from V and 2 bases from J, leaving 20 bases between. This CDR3 comprises 16 residues. Per germline, CDR1 SEHNR and CDR2 FQNEAQ (reference sequence). This chain's CDR3 is CASSGGGDRAPYEQYF. The CDR3 DNA reads as TGTGCCAGCAGTGGAGGAGGGGACAGAGCACCCTACGAGCAGTACTTC. Based on the CDR3 plus reference TRBV7-9 and TRBJ2-7, the full variable domain is DTGVSQNPRHKITKRGQNVTFRCDPISEHNRLYWYRQTLGQGPEFLTYFQNEAQLEKSRLLSDRFSAERPKGSFSTLEIQRTEQGDSAMYLCASSGGGDRAPYEQYFGPGTRLTVT.

V usage is TRBV4-1 and J usage is TRBJ1-4; 11 bases agree with TRBD1. J gave up 4 bases and V 4 bases, and 2 bases lay outside the gene matches. The CDR3 loop spans 15 amino acids. CDR1 and CDR2 from the germline V gene are MGHRA and YSYEKL. In nucleotides, the CDR3 is TGCGCCAGCAGCCTGGGACAGGGGGATAATGAAAAACTGTTTTTT. Its translation: CASSLGQGDNEKLFF.

The chain recombines TRBV2 with TRBJ1-6; D is unresolved. Between the trimmed V and J ends, which lost 6 bases and 7 bases, there was a span of 10 bases. The CDR3 covers 13 residues. Germline assignment: CDR1 SNHLY and CDR2 FYNNEI. CDR3 loop: CASRGSRNSPLHF. For the CDR3, the DNA is TGTGCCAGCAGGGGCTCTAGGAATTCACCCCTCCACTTT.

The V and J genes are TRBV19 and TRBJ2-7; 8 bases fit TRBD1. The CDR3 loop spans 15 amino acids. Germline V gene lookup returns CDR1 LNHDA and CDR2 SQIVND (reference sequence). The V segment lost 3 bases and the J segment 2 bases; nucleotides outside the gene matches: 6. The CDR3 DNA follows: TGTGCCAGTAGTATCCTCTGGGGACAGGCCTACGAGCAGTACTTC. Protein: CASSILWGQAYEQYF.

V is TRBV2 and J is TRBJ1-5; TRBD1 might be the D (6 bases). CDR3 length: 16 residues. Trimming took 8 bases from V and 7 from J, leaving 24 bases between them. Per germline, CDR1 SNHLY and CDR2 FYNNEI. The CDR3 DNA reads TGTGCCAGCGAAACCCGGACCTTCAGGGGCGGGCAGCCCCAGCATTTT. Translation gives CASETRTFRGGQPQHF.

The J gene is TRBJ1-5, the V gene TRBV6-1; perhaps TRBD1 as D (5 bases). V lost 6 bases, J lost 5 bases, and 11 bases lay in between. Germline V gene sequence: CDR1 MNHNS, CDR2 SASEGT. The CDR3 consists of 13 residues. CDR3 amino acids: CASRLVGDQPQHF. The CDR3 DNA reads as TGTGCCAGCAGACTGGTAGGGGATCAGCCCCAGCATTTT.

The V gene is TRBV5-1, the J gene TRBJ2-4; 11 bases match TRBD2. J gave up 1 base and V 3 bases, and 9 bases lay outside the gene matches. The CDR3 has 18 amino acids. Germline V gene sequence: CDR1 SGHRS, CDR2 YFSETQ. This CDR3 reads CASSSTSGGVRAKNIQYF. CDR3 in DNA: TGCGCCAGCAGCTCTACTAGCGGGGGAGTGAGGGCCAAAAACATTCAGTACTTC.

This chain connects TRBV30 to TRBJ1-6; maybe TRBD1 (6 bases). V shed 5 bases and J shed 11 bases, with 13 bases lying between them. The CDR3 is 12 residues long. Germline V lookup: CDR1 GTSNPN, CDR2 SVGIG (reference sequence). CDR3 sequence (DNA): TGTGCCTGGGACCAGCAGGGGACACCCCTCCACTTT. Translated: CAWDQQGTPLHF. The entire variable domain, with the rest obtained from reference TRBV30 and TRBJ1-6, is as follows: SQTIHQWPATLVQPVGSPLSLECTVEGTSNPNLYWYRQAAGRGLQLLFYSVGIGQISSEVPQNLSASRPQDRQFILSSKKLLLSDSGFYLCAWDQQGTPLHFGNGTRLTVT.

This chain links TRBV5-4 with TRBJ1-2, with D tentatively TRBD1 (6 bases). This CDR3 is built from 15 residues. Germline CDR1 SGHNT, CDR2 YYREEE (reference sequence). Trimming pared 0 bases from V and 1 base from J, leaving 10 bases between. The CDR3 sequence is CASSLVAGDNYGYTF. The CDR3 DNA is TGTGCCAGCAGCTTGGTAGCAGGGGATAACTATGGCTACACCTTC.